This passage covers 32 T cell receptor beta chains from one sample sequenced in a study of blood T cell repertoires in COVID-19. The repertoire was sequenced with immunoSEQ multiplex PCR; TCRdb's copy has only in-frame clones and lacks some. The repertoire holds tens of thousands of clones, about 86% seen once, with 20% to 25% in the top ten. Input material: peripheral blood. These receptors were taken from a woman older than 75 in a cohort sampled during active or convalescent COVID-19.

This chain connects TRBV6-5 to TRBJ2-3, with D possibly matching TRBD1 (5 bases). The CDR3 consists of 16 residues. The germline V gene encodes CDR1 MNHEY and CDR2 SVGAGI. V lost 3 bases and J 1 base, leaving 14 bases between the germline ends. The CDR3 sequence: CASSYRSTTGTDTQYF. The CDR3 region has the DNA TGTGCCAGCAGTTATAGAAGTACGACAGGCACAGATACGCAGTATTTT.

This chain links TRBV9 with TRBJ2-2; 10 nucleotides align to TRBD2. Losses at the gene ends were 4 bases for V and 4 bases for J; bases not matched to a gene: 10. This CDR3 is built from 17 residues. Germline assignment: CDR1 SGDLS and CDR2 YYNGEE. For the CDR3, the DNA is TGTGCCAGCAGCCCCGGGGGGCTAGCGGGAGCCACCGGGGAGCTGTTTTTT. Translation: CASSPGGLAGATGELFF.

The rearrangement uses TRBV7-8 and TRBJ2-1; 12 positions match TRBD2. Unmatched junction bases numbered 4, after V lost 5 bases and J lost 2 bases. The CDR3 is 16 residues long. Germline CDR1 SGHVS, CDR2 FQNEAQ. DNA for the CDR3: TGTGCCAGCAGCCCGTGGACTAGCGGGACCTACAATGAGCAGTTCTTC. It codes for CASSPWTSGTYNEQFF.

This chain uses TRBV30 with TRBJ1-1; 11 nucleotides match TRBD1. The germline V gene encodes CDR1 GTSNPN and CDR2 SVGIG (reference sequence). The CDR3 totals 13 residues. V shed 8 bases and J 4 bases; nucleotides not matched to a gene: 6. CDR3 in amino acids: CARFGQGATEAFF. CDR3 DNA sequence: TGTGCCCGATTCGGACAGGGGGCCACTGAAGCTTTCTTT.

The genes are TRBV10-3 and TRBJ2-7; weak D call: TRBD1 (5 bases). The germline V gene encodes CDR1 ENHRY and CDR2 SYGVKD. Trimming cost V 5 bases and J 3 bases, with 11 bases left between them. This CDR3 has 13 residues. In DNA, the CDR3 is TGTGCCATCAGTCCGCAGGGCCACTACGAGCAGTACGTC. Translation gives CAISPQGHYEQYV.

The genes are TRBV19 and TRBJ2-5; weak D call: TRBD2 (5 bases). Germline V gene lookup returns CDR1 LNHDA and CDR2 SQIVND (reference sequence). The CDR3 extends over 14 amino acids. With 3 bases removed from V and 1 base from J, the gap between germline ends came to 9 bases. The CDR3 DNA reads TGTGCCAGTAGTATTGGAGGTTCCCAAGAGACCCAGTACTTC. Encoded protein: CASSIGGSQETQYF.

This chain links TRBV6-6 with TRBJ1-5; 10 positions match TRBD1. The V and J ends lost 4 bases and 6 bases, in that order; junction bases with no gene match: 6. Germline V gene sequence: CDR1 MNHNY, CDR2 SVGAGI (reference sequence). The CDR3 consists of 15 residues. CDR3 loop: CASSSGTGAVQPQHF. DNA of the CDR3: TGTGCCAGCAGTTCCGGGACAGGGGCAGTTCAGCCCCAGCATTTT.

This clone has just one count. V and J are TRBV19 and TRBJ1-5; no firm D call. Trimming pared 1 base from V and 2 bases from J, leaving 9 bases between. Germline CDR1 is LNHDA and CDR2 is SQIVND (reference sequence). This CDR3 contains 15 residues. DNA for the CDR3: TGTGCCAGTAGTATAGGAGGGATAGGCAATCAGCCCCAGCATTTT. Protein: CASSIGGIGNQPQHF.

The CDR3 bases are TGTGCCAGCAGAGAGACAGGGCTGAACACCGGGGAGCTGTTTTTT. The encoded protein is CASRETGLNTGELFF. This chain links TRBV6-5 with TRBJ2-2; 7 bases map to TRBD1. V dropped 6 bases and J dropped 1; count of bases not matched to a gene: 5. Germline-derived CDR1 and CDR2 are MNHEY and SVGAGI. The CDR3 extends over 15 amino acids.

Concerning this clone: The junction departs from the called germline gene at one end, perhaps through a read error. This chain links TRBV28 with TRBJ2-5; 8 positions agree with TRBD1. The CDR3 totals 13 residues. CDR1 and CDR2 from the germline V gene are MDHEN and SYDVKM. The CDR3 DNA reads TGTGCCAGCAGACCGACTAACGGGGACAGGCATCACTTC. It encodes CASRPTNGDRHHF. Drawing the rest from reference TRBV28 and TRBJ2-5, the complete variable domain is DVKVTQSSRYLVKRTGEKVFLECVQDMDHENMFWYRQDPGLGLRLIYFSYDVKMKEKGDIPEGYSVSREKKERFSLILESASTNQTSMYLCASRPTNGDRHHFGPGTRLLVL.

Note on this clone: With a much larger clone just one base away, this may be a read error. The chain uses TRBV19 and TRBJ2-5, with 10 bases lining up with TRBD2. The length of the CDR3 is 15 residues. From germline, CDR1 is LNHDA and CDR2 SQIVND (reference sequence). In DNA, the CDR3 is TGTACCAGTAGTACAAGCGGGAGGGGAATTGTGACCCAGTACTTC. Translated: CTSSTSGRGIVTQYF.

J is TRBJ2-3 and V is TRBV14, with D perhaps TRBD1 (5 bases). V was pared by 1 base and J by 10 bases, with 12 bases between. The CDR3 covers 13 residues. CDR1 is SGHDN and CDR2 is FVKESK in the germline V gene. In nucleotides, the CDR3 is TGTGCCAGCAGCCAAGGGCTCAGGGTGGCGCAGTATTTT. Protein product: CASSQGLRVAQYF. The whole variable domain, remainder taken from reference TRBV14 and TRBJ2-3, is EAGVTQFPSHSVIEKGQTVTLRCDPISGHDNLYWYRRVMGKEIKFLLHFVKESKQDESGMPNNRFLAERTGGTYSTLKVQPAELEDSGVYFCASSQGLRVAQYFGPGTRLTVL.

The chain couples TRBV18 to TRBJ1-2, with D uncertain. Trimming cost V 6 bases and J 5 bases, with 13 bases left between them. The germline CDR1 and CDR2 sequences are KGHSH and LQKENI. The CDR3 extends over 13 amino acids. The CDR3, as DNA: TGTGCCAGCTCCCCCTCGAGGGAGTATGGCTACACCTTC. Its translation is CASSPSREYGYTF.

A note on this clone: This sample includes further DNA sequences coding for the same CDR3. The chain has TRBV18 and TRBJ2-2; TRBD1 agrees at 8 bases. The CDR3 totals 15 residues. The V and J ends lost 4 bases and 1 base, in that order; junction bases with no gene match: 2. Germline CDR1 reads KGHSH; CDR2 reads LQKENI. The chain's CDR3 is CASSLGTGNTGELFF. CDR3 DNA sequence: TGTGCCAGCTCACTCGGGACAGGGAACACCGGGGAGCTGTTTTTT.

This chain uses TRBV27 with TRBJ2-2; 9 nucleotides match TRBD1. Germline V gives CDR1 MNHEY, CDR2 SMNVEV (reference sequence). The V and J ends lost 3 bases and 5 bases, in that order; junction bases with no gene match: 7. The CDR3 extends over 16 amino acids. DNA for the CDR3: TGTGCCAGCAGTTTCCTCCTGACAGGGGGGACCGGGGAGCTGTTTTTT. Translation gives CASSFLLTGGTGELFF.

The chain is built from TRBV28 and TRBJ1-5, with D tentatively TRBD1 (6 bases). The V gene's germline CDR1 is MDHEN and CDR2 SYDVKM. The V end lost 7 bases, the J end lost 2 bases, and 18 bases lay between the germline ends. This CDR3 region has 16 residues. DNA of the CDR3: TGTGCCAGCACCCCACCCCCAGGGGTTGGCAATCAGCCCCAGCATTTT. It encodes CASTPPPGVGNQPQHF. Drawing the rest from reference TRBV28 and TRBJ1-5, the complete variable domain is DVKVTQSSRYLVKRTGEKVFLECVQDMDHENMFWYRQDPGLGLRLIYFSYDVKMKEKGDIPEGYSVSREKKERFSLILESASTNQTSMYLCASTPPPGVGNQPQHFGDGTRLSIL.

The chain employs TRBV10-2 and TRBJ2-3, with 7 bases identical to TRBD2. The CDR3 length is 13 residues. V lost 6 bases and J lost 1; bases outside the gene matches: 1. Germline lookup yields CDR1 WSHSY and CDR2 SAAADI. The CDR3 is CASRSGGTDTQYF. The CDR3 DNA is TGCGCCAGCAGAAGCGGGGGCACAGATACGCAGTATTTT.

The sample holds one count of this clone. Here the CDR3 DNA reads TGTGCCAGCAGCTTAGTACAGGGTAGGGGAGAGACCCAGTACTTC. Protein product: CASSLVQGRGETQYF. The chain has TRBV7-3 and TRBJ2-5, with a possible D match to TRBD1 (6 bases). V gave up 2 bases and J gave up 4 bases, with 14 bases separating them. This CDR3 spans 15 amino acids. Germline values: CDR1 SGHTA, CDR2 FQGTGA.

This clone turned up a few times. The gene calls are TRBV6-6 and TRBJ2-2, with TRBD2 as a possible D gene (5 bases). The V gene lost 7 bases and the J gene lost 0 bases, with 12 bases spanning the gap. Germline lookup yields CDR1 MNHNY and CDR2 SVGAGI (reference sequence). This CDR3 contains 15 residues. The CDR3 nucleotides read TGTGCCAGCACTACCAGCGGCGCGAACACCGGGGAGCTGTTTTTT. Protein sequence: CASTTSGANTGELFF.

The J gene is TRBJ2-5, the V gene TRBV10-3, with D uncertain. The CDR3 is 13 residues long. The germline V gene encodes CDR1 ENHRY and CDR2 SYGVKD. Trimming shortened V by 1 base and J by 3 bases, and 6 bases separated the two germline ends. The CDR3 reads CAISEYREETQYF. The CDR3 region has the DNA TGTGCCATCAGTGAGTACAGAGAAGAGACCCAGTACTTC.

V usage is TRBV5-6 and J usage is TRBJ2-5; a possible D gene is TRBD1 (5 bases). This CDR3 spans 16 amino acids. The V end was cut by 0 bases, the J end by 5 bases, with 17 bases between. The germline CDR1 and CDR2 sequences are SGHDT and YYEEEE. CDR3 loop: CASSLARSAGRETQYF. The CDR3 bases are TGTGCCAGCAGCTTGGCCAGGTCAGCAGGGCGGGAGACCCAGTACTTC.

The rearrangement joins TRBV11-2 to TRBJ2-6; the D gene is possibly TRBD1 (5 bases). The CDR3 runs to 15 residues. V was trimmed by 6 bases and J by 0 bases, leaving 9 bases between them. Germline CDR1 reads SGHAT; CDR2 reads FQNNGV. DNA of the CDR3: TGTGCCAGCAGTCGACAGAGCTCTGGGGCCAACGTCCTGACTTTC. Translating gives CASSRQSSGANVLTF.

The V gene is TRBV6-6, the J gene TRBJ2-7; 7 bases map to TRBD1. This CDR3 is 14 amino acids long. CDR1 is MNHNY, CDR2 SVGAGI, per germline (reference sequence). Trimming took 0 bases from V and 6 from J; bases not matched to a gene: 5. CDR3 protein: CASSYSGQFSEQYV. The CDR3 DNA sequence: TGTGCCAGCAGTTACTCGGGACAGTTCTCCGAGCAGTACGTC.

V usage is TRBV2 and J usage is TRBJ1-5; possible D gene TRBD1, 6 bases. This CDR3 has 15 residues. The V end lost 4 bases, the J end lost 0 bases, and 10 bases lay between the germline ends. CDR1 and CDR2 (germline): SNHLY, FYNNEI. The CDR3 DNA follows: TGTGCCAGCAGTGGGGGACAAAATAGCAATCAGCCCCAGCATTTT. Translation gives CASSGGQNSNQPQHF.

CDR3 loop: CASSRLAVTDTQYF. Written as DNA, the CDR3 is TGTGCCAGCAGCAGACTAGCGGTCACAGATACGCAGTATTTT. The chain combines TRBV2 with TRBJ2-3; 9 bases agree with TRBD2. This CDR3 is built from 14 residues. The germline CDR1 and CDR2 sequences are SNHLY and FYNNEI. Germline trimming cut 6 bases from V and 2 bases from J; bases unmatched to any gene: 3.

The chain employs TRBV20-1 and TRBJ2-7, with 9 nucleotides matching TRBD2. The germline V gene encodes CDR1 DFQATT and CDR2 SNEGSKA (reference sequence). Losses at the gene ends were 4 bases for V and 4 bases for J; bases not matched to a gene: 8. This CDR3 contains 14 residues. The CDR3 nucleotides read TGCAGTGCTAATGAAGGACTAGCGCCGTACGAGCAGTACTTC. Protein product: CSANEGLAPYEQYF.

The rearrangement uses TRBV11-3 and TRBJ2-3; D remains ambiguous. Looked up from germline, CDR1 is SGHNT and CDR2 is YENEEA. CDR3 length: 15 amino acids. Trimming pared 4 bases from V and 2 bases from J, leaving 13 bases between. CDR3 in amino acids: CASSSRRNYTDTQYF. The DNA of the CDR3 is TGTGCCAGCAGCTCTAGGCGGAATTACACAGATACGCAGTATTTT.

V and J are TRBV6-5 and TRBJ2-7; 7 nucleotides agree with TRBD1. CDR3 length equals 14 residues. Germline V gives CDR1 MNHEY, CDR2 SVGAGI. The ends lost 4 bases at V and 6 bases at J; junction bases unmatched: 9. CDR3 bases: TGTGCCAGCAGTTCACCGGGGACAGCTAGCGAGCAGTACTTC. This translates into CASSSPGTASEQYF.

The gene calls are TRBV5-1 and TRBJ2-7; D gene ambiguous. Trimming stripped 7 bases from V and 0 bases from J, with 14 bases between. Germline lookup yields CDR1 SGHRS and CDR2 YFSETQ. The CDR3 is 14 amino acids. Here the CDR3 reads CASQREESSYEQYF. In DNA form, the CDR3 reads TGCGCCAGCCAAAGAGAGGAAAGCTCCTACGAGCAGTACTTC.

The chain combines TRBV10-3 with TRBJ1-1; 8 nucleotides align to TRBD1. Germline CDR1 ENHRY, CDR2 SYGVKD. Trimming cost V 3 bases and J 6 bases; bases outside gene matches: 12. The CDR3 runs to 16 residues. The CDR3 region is CAISDYGQGNVAEAFF. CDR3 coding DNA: TGTGCCATCAGTGACTACGGACAGGGCAATGTCGCTGAAGCTTTCTTT.

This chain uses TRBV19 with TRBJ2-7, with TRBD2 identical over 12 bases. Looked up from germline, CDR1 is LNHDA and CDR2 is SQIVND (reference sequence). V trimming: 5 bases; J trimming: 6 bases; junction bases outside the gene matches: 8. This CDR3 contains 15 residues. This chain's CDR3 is CASSPSTSGRLEQYF. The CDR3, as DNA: TGTGCCAGTAGTCCCTCCACTAGCGGGAGGCTCGAGCAGTACTTC.

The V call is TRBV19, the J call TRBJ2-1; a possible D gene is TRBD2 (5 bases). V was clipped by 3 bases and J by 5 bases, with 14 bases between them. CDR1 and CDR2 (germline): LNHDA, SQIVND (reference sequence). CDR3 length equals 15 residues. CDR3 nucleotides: TGTGCCAGTAGTATTGAGGGCTTCTCGAACAATGAGCAGTTCTTC. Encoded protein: CASSIEGFSNNEQFF.